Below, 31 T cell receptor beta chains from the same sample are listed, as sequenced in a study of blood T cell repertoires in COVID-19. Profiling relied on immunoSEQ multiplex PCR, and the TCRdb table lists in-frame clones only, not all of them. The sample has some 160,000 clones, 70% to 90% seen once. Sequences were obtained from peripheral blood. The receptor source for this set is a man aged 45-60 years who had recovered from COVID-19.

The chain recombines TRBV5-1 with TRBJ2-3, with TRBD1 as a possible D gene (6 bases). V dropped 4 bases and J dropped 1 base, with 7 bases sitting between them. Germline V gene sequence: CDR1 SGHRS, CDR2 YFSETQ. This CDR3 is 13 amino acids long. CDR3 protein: CASSPGGTDTQYF. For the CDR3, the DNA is TGCGCCAGCAGCCCAGGGGGCACAGATACGCAGTATTTT.

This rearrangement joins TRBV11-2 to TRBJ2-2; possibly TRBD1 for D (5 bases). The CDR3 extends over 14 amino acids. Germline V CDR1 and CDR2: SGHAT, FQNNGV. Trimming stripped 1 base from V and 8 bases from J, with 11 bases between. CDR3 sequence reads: CASSLVQGWGELFF. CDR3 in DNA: TGTGCCAGCAGCTTAGTTCAGGGTTGGGGGGAGCTGTTTTTT.

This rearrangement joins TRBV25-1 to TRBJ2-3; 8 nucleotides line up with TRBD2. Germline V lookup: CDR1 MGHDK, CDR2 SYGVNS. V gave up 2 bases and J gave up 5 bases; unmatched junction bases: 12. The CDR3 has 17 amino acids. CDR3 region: CASSEPFGGGKIDTQYF. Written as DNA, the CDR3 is TGTGCCAGCAGTGAACCATTCGGCGGGGGGAAGATAGATACGCAGTATTTT.

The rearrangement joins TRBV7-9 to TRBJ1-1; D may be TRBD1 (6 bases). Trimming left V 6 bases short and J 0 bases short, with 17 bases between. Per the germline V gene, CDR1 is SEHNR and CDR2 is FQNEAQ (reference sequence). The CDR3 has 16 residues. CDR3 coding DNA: TGTGCCAGCAGTTTTAGTCAGGGGACCCTGAACACTGAAGCTTTCTTT. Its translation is CASSFSQGTLNTEAFF.

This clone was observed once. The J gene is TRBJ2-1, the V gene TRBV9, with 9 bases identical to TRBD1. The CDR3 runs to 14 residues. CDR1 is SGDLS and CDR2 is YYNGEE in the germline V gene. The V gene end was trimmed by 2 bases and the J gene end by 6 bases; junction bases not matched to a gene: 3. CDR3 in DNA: TGTGCCAGCAGCGTGACAGGGGGAAGCAATGAGCAGTTCTTC. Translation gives CASSVTGGSNEQFF.

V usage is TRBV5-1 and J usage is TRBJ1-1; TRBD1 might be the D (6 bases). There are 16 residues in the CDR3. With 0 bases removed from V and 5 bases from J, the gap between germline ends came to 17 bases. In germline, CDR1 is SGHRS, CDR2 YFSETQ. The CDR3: CASSLETGPPLTEAFF. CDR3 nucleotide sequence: TGCGCCAGCAGCTTGGAAACAGGGCCCCCATTGACTGAAGCTTTCTTT.

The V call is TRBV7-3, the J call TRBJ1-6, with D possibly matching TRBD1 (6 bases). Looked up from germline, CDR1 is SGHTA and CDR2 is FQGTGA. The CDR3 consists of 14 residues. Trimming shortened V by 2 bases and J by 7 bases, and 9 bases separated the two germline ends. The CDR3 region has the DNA TGTGCCAGCAGCTTACAGGGGAGCAATTCACCCCTCCACTTT. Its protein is CASSLQGSNSPLHF. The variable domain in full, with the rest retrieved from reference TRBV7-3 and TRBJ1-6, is GAGVSQTPSNKVTEKGKYVELRCDPISGHTALYWYRQSLGQGPEFLIYFQGTGAADDSGLPNDRFFAVRPEGSVSTLKIQRTERGDSAVYLCASSLQGSNSPLHFGNGTRLTVT.

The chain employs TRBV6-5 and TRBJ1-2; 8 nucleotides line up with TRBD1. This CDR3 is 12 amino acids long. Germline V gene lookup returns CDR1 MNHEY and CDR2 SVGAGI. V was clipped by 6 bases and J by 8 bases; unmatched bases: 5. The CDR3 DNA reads TGTGCCAGCAGGGACAGGGTGGAGGGCTACACCTTC. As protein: CASRDRVEGYTF.

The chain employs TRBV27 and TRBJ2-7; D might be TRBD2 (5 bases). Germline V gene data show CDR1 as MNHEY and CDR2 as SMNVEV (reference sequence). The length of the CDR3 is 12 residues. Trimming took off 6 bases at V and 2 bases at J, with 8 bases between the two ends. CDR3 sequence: CASRSGPYEQYF. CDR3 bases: TGTGCCAGCAGGAGCGGCCCCTACGAGCAGTACTTC.

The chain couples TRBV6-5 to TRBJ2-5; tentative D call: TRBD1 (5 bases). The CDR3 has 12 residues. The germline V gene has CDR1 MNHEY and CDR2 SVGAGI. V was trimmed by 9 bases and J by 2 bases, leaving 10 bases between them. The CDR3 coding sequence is TGTGCCAGAAGGGGTGTTCAAGAGACCCAGTACTTC. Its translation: CARRGVQETQYF.

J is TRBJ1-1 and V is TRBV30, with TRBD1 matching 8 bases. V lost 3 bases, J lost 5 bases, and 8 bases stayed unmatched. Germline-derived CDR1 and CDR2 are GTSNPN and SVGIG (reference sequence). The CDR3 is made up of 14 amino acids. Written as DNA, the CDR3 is TGTGCCTGGAGGATATCAGGGGGCTCAACTGAAGCTTTCTTT. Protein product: CAWRISGGSTEAFF.

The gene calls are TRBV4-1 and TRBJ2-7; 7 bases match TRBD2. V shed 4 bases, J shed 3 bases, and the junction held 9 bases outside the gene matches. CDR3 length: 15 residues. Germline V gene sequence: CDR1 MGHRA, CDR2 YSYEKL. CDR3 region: CASSRETSPLYEQYF. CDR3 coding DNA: TGCGCCAGCAGCCGAGAGACTAGCCCCCTCTACGAGCAGTACTTC.

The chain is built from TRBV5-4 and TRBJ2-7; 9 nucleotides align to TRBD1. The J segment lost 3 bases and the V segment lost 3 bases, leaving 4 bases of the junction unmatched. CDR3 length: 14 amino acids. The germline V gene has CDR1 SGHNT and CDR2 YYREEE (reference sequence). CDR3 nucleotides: TGTGCCAGCAGCTCCGGGACAGGGTACTACGAGCAGTACTTC. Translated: CASSSGTGYYEQYF.

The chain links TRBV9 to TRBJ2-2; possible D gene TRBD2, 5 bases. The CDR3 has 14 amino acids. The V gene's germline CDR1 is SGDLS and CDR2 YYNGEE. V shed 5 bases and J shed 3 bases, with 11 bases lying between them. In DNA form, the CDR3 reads TGTGCCAGCAGGCCCAGCGGAGACACCGGGGAGCTGTTTTTT. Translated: CASRPSGDTGELFF.

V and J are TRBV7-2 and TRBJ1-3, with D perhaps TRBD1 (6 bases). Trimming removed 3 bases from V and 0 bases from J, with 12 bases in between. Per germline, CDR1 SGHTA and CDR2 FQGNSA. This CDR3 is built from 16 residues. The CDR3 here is CASSFWGQVSGNTIYF. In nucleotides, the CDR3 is TGTGCCAGCAGCTTTTGGGGACAAGTCTCTGGAAACACCATATATTTT.

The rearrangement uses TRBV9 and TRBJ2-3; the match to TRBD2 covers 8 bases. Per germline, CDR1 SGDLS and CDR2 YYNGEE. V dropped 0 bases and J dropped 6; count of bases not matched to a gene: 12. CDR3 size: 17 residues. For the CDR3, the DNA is TGTGCCAGCAGCGTAGGGGTGGCGGGGGGCCCCGGCGATACGCAGTATTTT. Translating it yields CASSVGVAGGPGDTQYF.

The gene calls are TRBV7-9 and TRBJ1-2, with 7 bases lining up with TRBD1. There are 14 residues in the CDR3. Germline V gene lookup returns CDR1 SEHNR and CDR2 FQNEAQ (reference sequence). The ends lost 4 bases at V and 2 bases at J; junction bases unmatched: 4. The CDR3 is CASSSNRGNYGYTF. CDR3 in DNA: TGTGCCAGCAGCTCAAACAGGGGAAACTATGGCTACACCTTC.

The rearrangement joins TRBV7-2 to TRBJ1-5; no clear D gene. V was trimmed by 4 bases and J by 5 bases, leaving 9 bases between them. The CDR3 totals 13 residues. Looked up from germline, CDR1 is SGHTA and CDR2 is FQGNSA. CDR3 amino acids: CASSSDTYQPQHF. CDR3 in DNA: TGTGCCAGCAGCTCTGACACTTATCAGCCCCAGCATTTT. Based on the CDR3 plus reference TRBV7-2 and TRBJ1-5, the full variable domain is GAGVSQSPSNKVTEKGKDVELRCDPISGHTALYWYRQSLGQGLEFLIYFQGNSAPDKSGLPSDRFSAERTGGSVSTLTIQRTQQEDSAVYLCASSSDTYQPQHFGDGTRLSIL.

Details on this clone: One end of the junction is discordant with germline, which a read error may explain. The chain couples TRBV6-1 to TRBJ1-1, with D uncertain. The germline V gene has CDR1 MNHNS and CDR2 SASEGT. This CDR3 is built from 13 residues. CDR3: CASSERQNSEAFF. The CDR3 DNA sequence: TGTGCCAGCAGTGAAAGGCAGAACAGTGAAGCTTTCTTT.

CDR3 sequence reads: CASSEEKGQGAGNEQFF. The DNA of the CDR3 is TGTGCCAGCAGTGAAGAAAAGGGACAGGGGGCGGGTAATGAGCAGTTCTTC. V gene TRBV6-1 combines with J gene TRBJ2-1, with 12 positions matching TRBD1. The germline CDR1 and CDR2 sequences are MNHNS and SASEGT. This CDR3 contains 17 residues. Germline trimming cut 1 base from V and 7 bases from J; bases unmatched to any gene: 8.

DNA for the CDR3: TGTGCCAGCTCACCACCGGTCGGCAGGGCCCACACTGAAGCTTTCTTT. The encoded protein is CASSPPVGRAHTEAFF. V usage is TRBV18 and J usage is TRBJ1-1, with D perhaps matching TRBD1 (5 bases). V was pared by 0 bases and J by 3 bases, with 14 bases between. CDR1 is KGHSH, CDR2 LQKENI, per germline. This CDR3 has 16 amino acids.

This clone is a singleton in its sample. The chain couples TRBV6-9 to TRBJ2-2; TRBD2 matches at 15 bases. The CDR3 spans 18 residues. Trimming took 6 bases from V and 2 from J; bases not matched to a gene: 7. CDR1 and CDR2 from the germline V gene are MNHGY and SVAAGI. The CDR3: CASSSGTSGRKNTGELFF. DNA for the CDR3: TGTGCCAGCAGCTCCGGGACTAGCGGGAGGAAAAACACCGGGGAGCTGTTTTTT.

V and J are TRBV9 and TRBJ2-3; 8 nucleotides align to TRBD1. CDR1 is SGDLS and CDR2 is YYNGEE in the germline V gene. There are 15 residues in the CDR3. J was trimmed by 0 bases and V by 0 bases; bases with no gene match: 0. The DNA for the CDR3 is TGTGCCAGCAGCGTAGGGACAGGGAGCACAGATACGCAGTATTTT. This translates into CASSVGTGSTDTQYF.

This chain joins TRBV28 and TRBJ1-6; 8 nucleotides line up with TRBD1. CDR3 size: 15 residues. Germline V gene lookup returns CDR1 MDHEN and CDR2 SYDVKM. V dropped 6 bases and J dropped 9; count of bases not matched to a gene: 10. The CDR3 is CASRMTGERSSPLHF. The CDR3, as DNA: TGTGCCAGCAGGATGACAGGGGAGAGGAGTTCACCCCTCCACTTT.

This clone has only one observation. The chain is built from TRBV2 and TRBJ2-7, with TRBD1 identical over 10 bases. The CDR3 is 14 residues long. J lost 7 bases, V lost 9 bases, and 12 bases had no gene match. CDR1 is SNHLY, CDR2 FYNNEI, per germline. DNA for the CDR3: TGTGCCAGTGGTAAACGGACAGGGGGGGAAGAGCAGTACTTC. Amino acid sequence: CASGKRTGGEEQYF.

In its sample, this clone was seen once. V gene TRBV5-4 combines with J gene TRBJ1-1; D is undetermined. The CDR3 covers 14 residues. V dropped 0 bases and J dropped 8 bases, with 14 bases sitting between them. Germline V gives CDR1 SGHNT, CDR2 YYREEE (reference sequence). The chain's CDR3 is CASSLVEGRGEAFF. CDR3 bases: TGTGCCAGCAGCTTGGTGGAAGGGAGAGGGGAAGCTTTCTTT.

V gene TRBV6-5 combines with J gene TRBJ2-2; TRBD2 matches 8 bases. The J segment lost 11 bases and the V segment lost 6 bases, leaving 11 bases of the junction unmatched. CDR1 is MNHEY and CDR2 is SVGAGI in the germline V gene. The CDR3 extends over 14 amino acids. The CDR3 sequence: CASSGLAGRGELFF. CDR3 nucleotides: TGTGCCAGCAGCGGATTAGCGGGGAGGGGAGAGCTGTTTTTT.

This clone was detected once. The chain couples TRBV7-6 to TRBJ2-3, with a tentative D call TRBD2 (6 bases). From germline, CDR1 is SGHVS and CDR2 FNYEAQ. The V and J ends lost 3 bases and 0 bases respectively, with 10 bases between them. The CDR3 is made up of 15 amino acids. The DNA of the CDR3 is TGTGCCAGCAGCTTCCTAGCGAGTAGCACAGATACGCAGTATTTT. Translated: CASSFLASSTDTQYF.

This chain's CDR3 is CASSRQDGSNQPQHF. As DNA, the CDR3 is TGTGCCAGCAGCAGACAGGACGGGAGCAATCAGCCCCAGCATTTT. The chain joins TRBV7-9 to TRBJ1-5, with D possibly TRBD1 on 6 matching bases. In germline, CDR1 is SEHNR, CDR2 FQNEAQ (reference sequence). Trimming removed 5 bases at V and 1 base at J, with 12 bases between. The CDR3 consists of 15 residues.

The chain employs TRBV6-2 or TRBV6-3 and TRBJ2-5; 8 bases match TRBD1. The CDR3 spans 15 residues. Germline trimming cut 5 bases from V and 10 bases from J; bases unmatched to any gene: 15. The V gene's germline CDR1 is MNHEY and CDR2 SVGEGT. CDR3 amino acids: CASSRGQGRDPGQYF. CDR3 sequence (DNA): TGTGCCAGCAGTCGCGGACAGGGAAGAGACCCAGGCCAGTACTTC.

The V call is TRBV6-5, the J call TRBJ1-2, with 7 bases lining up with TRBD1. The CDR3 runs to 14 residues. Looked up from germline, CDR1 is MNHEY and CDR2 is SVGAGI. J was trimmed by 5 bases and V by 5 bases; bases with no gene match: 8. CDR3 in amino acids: CASSTPRTGYGYTF. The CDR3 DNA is TGTGCCAGCAGTACTCCTCGGACAGGATATGGCTACACCTTC.